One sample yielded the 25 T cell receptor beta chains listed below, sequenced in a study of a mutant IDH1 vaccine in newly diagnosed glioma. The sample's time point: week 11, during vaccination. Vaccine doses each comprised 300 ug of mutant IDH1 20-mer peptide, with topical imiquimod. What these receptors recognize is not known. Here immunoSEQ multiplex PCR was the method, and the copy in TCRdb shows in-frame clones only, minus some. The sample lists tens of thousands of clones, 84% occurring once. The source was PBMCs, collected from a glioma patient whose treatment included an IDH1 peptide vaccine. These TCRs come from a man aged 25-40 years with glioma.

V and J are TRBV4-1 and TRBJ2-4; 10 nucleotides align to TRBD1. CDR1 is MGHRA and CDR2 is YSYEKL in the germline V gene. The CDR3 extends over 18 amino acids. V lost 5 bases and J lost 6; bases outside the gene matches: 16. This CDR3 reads CASSLGQGLSTLVNIQYF. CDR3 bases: TGCGCCAGCAGCTTGGGACAGGGGTTGTCCACTCTGGTAAACATTCAGTACTTC.

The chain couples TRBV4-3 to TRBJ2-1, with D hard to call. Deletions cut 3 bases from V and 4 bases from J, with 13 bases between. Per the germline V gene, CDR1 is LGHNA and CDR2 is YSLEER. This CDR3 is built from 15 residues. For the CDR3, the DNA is TGCGCCAGCAGCCAGGATTTTAGGAGTTACAATGAGCAGTTCTTC. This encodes CASSQDFRSYNEQFF.

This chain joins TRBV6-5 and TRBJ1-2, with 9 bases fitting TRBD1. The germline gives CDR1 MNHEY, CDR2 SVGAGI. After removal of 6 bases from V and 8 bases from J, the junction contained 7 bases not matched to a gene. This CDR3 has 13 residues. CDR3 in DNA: TGTGCCAGCAGGGCCGGGACAGGGCCCGGCTACACCTTC. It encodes CASRAGTGPGYTF.

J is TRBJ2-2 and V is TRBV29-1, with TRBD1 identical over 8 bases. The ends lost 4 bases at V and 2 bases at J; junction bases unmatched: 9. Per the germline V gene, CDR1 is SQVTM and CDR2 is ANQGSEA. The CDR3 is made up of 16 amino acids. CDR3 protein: CSVGGTQGANTGELFF. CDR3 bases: TGCAGCGTTGGGGGCACGCAGGGGGCCAACACCGGGGAGCTGTTTTTT.

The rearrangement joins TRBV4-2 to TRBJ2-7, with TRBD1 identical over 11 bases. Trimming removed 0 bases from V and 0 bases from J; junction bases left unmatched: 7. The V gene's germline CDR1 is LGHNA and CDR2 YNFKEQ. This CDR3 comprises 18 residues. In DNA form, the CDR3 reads TGTGCCAGCAGCCAAGACCTAACCGGGACAGGGGGCTCCTACGAGCAGTACTTC. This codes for CASSQDLTGTGGSYEQYF.

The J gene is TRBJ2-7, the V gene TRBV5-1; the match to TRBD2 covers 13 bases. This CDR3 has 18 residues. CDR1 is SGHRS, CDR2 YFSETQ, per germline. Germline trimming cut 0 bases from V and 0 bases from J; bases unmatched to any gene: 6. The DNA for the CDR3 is TGCGCCAGCAGCTTGGGGCGGACTAGCGGGAGCAGCTCCTACGAGCAGTACTTC. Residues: CASSLGRTSGSSSYEQYF.

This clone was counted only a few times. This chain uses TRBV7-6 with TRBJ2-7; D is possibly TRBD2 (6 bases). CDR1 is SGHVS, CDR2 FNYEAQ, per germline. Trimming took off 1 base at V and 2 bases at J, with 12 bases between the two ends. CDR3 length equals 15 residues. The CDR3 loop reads CASSLGSAGPYEQYF. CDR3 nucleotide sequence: TGTGCCAGCAGCTTAGGCTCGGCGGGGCCCTACGAGCAGTACTTC.

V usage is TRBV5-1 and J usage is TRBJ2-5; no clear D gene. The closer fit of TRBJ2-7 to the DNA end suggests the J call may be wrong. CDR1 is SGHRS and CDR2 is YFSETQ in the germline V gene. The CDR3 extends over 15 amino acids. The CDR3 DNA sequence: TGCGCCAGCAGCCCCGAAGGGTTGGGTCTTGACGAGCAGTACTTC. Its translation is CASSPEGLGLDEQYF.

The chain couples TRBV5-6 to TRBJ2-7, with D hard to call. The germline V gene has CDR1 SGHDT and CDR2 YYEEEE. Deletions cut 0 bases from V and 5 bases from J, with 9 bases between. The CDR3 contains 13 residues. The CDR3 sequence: CASSLDTRHEQYF. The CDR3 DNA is TGTGCCAGCAGCTTGGACACCCGCCACGAGCAGTACTTC.

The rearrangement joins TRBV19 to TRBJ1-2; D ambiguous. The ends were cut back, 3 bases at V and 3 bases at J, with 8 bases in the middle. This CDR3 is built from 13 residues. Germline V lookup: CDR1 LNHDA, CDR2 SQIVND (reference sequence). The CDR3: CASSMGIHYGYTF. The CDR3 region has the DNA TGTGCCAGTAGTATGGGAATTCACTATGGCTACACCTTC.

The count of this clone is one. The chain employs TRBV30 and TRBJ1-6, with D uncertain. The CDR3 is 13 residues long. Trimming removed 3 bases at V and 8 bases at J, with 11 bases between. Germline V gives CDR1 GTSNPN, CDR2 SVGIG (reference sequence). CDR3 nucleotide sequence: TGTGCCTGGAGATGGGAGTTGGATTCACCCCTCCACTTT. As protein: CAWRWELDSPLHF.

CDR3 sequence: CSVEGTGVDTGELFF. The CDR3 DNA is TGCAGCGTTGAAGGGACAGGGGTGGACACCGGGGAGCTGTTTTTT. The rearrangement joins TRBV29-1 to TRBJ2-2; TRBD1 matches 9 bases. CDR1 and CDR2 (germline): SQVTM, ANQGSEA. V shed 1 base and J 3 bases; nucleotides not matched to a gene: 3. This CDR3 is 15 amino acids long.

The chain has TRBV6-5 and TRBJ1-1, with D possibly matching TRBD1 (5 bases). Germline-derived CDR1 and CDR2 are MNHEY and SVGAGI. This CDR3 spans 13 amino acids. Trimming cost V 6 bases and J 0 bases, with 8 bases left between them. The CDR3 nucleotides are TGTGCCAGCAGCGAGGGGCTGAACACTGAAGCTTTCTTT. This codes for CASSEGLNTEAFF.

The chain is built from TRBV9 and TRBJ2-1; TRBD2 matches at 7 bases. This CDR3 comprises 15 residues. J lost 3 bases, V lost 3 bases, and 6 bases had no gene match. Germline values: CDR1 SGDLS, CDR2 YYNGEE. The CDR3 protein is CASSEAGSRYNEQFF. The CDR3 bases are TGTGCCAGCAGCGAAGCGGGAAGTCGCTACAATGAGCAGTTCTTC.

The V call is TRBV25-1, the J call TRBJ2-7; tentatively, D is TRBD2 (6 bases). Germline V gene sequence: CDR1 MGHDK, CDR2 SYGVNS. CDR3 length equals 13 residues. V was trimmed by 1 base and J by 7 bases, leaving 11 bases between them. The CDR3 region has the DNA TGTGCCAGCAGTGAATTTGGAGGGAGAGAGCAGTACTTC. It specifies CASSEFGGREQYF.

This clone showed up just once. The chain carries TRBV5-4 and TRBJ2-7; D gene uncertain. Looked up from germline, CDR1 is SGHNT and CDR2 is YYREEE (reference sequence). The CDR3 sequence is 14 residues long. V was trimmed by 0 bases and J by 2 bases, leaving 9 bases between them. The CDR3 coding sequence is TGTGCCAGCAGCTTGGAAGCATCTACCTACGAGCAGTACTTC. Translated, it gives CASSLEASTYEQYF.

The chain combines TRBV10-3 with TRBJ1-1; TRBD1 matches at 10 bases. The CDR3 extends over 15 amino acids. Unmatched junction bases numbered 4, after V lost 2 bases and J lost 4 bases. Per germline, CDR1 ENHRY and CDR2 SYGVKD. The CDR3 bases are TGTGCCATCAGTGAGGGACAGGGGGAGATCACTGAAGCTTTCTTT. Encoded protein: CAISEGQGEITEAFF.

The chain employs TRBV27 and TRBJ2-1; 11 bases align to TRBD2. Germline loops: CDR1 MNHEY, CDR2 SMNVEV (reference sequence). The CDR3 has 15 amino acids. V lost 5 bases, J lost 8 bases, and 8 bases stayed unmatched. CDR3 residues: CASSLTSGSAYEQFF. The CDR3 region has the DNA TGTGCCAGCAGTCTCACTAGCGGGAGCGCCTATGAGCAGTTCTTC.

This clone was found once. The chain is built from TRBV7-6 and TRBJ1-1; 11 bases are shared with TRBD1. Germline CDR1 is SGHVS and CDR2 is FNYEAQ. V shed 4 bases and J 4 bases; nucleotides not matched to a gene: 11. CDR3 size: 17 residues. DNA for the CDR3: TGTGCCAGCAGCTCGACCACGGACAGGGGGCCTCGCACTGAAGCTTTCTTT. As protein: CASSSTTDRGPRTEAFF. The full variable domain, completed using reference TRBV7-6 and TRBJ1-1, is GAGVSQSPRYKVTKRGQDVALRCDPISGHVSLYWYRQALGQGPEFLTYFNYEAQQDKSGLPNDRFSAERPEGSISTLTIQRTEQRDSAMYRCASSSTTDRGPRTEAFFGQGTRLTVV.

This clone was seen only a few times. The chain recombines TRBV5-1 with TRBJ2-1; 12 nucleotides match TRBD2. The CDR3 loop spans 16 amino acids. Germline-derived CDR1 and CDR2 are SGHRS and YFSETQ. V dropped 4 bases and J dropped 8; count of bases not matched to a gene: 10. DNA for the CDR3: TGCGCCAGCAGCGAACGACCTAGCGGGGGGGCTGATGAGCAGTTCTTC. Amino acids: CASSERPSGGADEQFF.

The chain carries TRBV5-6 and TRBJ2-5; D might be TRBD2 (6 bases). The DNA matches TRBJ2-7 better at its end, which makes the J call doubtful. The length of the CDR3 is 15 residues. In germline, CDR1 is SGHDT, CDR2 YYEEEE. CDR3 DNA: TGTGCCAGCAGCTTGGATGGCGGGGCGGCCCACGAGCAGTACTTC. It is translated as CASSLDGGAAHEQYF.

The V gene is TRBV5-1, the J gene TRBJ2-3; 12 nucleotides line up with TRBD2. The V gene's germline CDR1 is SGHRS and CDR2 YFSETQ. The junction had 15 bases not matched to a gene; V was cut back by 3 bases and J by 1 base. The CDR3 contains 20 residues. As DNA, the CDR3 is TGCGCCAGCAGCTCCCGAAGATCTAGCGGGAGGGAGAGGGGCACAGATACGCAGTATTTT. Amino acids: CASSSRRSSGRERGTDTQYF. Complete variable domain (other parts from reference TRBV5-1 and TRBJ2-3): KAGVTQTPRYLIKTRGQQVTLSCSPISGHRSVSWYQQTPGQGLQFLFEYFSETQRNKGNFPGRFSGRQFSNSRSEMNVSTLELGDSALYLCASSSRRSSGRERGTDTQYFGPGTRLTVL.

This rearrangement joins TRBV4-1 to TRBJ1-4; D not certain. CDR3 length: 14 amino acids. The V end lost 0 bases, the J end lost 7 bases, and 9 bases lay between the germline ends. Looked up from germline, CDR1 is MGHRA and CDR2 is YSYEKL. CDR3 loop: CASSQERASEKLFF. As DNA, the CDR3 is TGCGCCAGCAGCCAAGAAAGGGCGAGTGAAAAACTGTTTTTT.

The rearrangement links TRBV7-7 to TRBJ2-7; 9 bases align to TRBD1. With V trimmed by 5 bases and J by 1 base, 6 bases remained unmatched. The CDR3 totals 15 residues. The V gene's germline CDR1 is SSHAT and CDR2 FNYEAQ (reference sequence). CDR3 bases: TGTGCCAGCAGCCCCGGGACAGGGCTTTCCTACGAGCAGTACTTC. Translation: CASSPGTGLSYEQYF.

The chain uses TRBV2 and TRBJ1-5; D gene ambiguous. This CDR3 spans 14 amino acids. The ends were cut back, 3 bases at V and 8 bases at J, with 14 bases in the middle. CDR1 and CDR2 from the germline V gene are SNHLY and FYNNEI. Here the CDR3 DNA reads TGTGCCAGCAGTGAGTCTACCCGAGTGGAGCCCCAGCATTTT. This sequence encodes CASSESTRVEPQHF.